The entry below gives a single T cell receptor (beta chain) sequence along with its context. Its antigen is as yet unknown. The sample belongs to a study of shared clonotypes between healthy human individuals. CDR1 is SGHVS, CDR2 FQNEAQ, per germline. CDR3 length: 15 amino acids. Trimming took off 1 base at V and 4 bases at J, with 13 bases between the two ends. Original handling: ImmunoSEQ sequences covered only the junction and lacked quality scores; filtering therefore differed. This table comes from immunoSEQ multiplex PCR, and its TCRdb copy is limited to in-frame clones, with some not included. The V and J calls and the clone size are those of that table, but D and trimming were determined from the DNA. The sample has some 1,600,000 clones; 95% to 99% are singletons. Findings and caveats of the study: Among the subsets, naive ones generally showed larger estimated richness than memory ones. Sorted-subset sequencing, rarefaction showed, was incomplete despite large depth.

The sample taken for sequencing was naive CD4+ T cells sorted from blood. Subset of the sample: CD45RA+ positively selected. This chain uses TRBV7-8 with TRBJ1-1; no clear D. The TCR sequence derives from a man aged 25 to 40 in good health. CDR3 DNA: TGTGCCAGCAGCTTAGGGGTTTTGGGTGGCACTGAAGCTTTCTTT. The encoded protein is CASSLGVLGGTEAFF.